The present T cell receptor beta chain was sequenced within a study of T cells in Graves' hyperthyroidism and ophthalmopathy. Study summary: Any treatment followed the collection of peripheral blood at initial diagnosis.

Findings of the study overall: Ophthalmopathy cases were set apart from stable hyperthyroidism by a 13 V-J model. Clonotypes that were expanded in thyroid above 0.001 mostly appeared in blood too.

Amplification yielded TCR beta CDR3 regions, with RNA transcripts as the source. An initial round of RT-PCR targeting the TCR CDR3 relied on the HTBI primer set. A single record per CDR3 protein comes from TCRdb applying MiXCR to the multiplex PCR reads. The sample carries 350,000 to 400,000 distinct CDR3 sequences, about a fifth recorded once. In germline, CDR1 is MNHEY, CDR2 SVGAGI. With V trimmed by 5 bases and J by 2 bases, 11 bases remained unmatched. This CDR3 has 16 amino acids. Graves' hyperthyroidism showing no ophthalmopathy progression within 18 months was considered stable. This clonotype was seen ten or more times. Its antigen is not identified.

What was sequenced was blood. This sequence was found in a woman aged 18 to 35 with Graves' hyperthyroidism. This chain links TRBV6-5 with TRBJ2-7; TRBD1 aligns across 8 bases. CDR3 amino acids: CASSNLPGTGTYEQYF. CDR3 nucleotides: TGTGCCAGCAGTAACCTCCCCGGGACAGGTACCTACGAGCAGTACTTC.